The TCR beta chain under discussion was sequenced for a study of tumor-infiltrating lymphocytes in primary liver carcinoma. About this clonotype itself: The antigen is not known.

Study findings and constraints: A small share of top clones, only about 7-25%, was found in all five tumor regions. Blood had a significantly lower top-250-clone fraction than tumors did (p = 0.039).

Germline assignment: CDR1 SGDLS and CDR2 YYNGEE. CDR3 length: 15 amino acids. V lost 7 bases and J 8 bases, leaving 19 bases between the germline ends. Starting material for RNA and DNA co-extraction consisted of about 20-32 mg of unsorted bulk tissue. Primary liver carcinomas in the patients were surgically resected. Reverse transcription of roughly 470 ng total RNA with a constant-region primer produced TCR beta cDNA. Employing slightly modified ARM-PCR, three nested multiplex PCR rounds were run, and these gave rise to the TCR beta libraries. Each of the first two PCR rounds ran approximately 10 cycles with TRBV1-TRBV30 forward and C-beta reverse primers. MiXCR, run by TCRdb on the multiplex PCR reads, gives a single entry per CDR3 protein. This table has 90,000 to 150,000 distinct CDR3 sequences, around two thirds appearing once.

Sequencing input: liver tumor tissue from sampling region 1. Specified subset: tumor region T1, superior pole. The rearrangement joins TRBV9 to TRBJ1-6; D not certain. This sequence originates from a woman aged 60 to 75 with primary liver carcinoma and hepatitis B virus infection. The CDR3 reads CASSKSTASDSPLHF. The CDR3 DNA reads TGTGCCAGCTCAAAGTCAACGGCTTCGGATTCACCCCTCCACTTT.